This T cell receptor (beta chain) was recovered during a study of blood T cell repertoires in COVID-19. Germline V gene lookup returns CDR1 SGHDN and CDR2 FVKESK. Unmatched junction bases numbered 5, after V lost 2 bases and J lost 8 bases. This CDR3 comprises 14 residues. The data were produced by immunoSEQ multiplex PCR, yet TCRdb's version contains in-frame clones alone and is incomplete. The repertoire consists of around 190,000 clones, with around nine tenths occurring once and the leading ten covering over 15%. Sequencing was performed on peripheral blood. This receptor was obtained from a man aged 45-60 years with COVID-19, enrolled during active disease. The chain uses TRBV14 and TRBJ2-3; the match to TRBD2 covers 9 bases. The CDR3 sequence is CASSQSASGVTQYF. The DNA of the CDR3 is TGTGCCAGCAGCCAAAGCGCTAGCGGGGTTACGCAGTATTTT.